These T cell receptor beta chains were read from a single sample in a study of blood T cell repertoires in COVID-19. Sequencing used immunoSEQ multiplex PCR; TCRdb keeps in-frame clones, though not all of them. The sample lists some 73,000 clones, about four fifths occurring once. Sequenced input: peripheral blood. These receptors all stem from a woman in her sixties or seventies with acute or convalescent COVID-19. The CDR3 runs from the conserved cysteine through the conserved F or W. A D gene is named only where the DNA matches it firmly. Some rows mark clone size as missing; the rest say once, few, many or name a class of expanded clone.

few | TRBJ2-5 | TRBV5-1 | TRBD1 | CASSDGQDGQETQYF | TGCGCCAGCAGCGACGGACAGGACGGCCAAGAGACCCAGTACTTC
few | TRBJ2-2 | TRBV28 | NA | CASRVQGFTGELFF | TGTGCCAGCAGGGTACAGGGATTCACCGGGGAGCTGTTTTTT
NA | TRBJ1-2 | TRBV30 | NA | CAWIAPETGYGYTF | TGTGCCTGGATTGCTCCCGAAACCGGCTATGGCTACACCTTC
NA | TRBJ2-3 | TRBV9 | NA | CASSVPPEGSTDTQYF | TGTGCCAGCAGCGTACCGCCAGAGGGTAGCACAGATACGCAGTATTTT
few | TRBJ2-5 | TRBV7-9 | NA | CASSLGRSTDQETQYF | TGTGCCAGCAGCTTAGGACGATCGACAGACCAAGAGACCCAGTACTTC
NA | TRBJ2-7 | TRBV25-1 | NA | CASSEERTGGKYAYEQYF | TGTGCCAGCAGTGAAGAGAGGACAGGAGGGAAATACGCCTACGAGCAGTACTTC
NA | TRBJ2-3 | TRBV30 | TRBD2 | CACSISSGVDTQYF | TGTGCCTGCTCCATCTCTAGCGGGGTAGATACGCAGTATTTT
few | TRBJ2-2 | TRBV5-1 | NA | CASSLARGTGELFF | TGCGCCAGCAGCTTGGCCAGGGGCACCGGGGAGCTGTTTTTT
NA | TRBJ2-7 | TRBV30 | NA | CAWSPLGGEQYF | TGTGCCTGGAGTCCTCTCGGGGGCGAGCAGTACTTC
NA | TRBJ1-4 | TRBV3-1/TRBV3-2 | TRBD1 | CASSRETGGREKLFF | TGTGCCAGCAGCCGAGAGACAGGGGGCCGTGAAAAACTGTTTTTT
NA | TRBJ1-2 | TRBV10-3 | TRBD1 | CAIGQGAQGYGYTF | TGTGCCATCGGACAGGGGGCGCAAGGCTATGGCTACACCTTC
NA | TRBJ2-1 | TRBV27 | NA | CASSSQSGLRQFF | TGTGCCAGCAGTTCCCAGAGCGGGTTACGGCAGTTCTTC
NA | TRBJ1-3 | TRBV10-3 | TRBD1 | CAISEQGGSGNTIYF | TGTGCCATCAGTGAGCAGGGGGGCTCTGGAAACACCATATATTTT
NA | TRBJ1-1 | TRBV5-4 | NA | CASSSEQGLNTEAFF | TGTGCCAGCAGCTCCGAACAGGGCTTGAACACTGAAGCTTTCTTT
NA | TRBJ2-2 | TRBV5-6 | TRBD2 | CASSLVQRGNTGELFF | TGTGCCAGCAGCTTGGTCCAGCGGGGGAACACCGGGGAGCTGTTTTTT
NA | TRBJ1-2 | TRBV6-5 | TRBD1 | CASTTGGRLYGYTF | TGTGCCAGCACCACAGGGGGCAGACTCTATGGCTACACCTTC
NA | TRBJ2-4 | TRBV7-9 | TRBD1 | CASSTWTGWERAKNIQYF | TGTGCCAGCAGCACCTGGACAGGGTGGGAAAGGGCCAAAAACATTCAGTACTTC
NA | TRBJ1-5 | TRBV19 | NA | CASSLTGFSNQPQHF | TGTGCCAGTAGTCTTACGGGGTTTAGCAATCAGCCCCAGCATTTT
NA | TRBJ1-2 | TRBV12-3/TRBV12-4 | TRBD1 | CASSLDRGYGYTF | TGTGCCAGCAGTTTAGACAGGGGCTATGGCTACACCTTC
NA | TRBJ2-7 | TRBV3-1/TRBV3-2 | NA | CASSPLWGGGYEQYF | TGTGCCAGCAGCCCCCTATGGGGAGGGGGCTACGAGCAGTACTTC
few | TRBJ1-3 | TRBV5-5 | NA | CASSLAGSSGNTIYF | TGTGCCAGCAGCTTGGCAGGATCCTCTGGAAACACCATATATTTT
NA | TRBJ1-4 | TRBV3-1/TRBV3-2 | NA | CASSRRDEKLFF | TGTGCCAGCAGCCGGCGGGATGAAAAACTGTTTTTT
once | TRBJ1-1 | TRBV3-1/TRBV3-2 | NA | CASSQDQDEEAFF | TGTGCCAGCAGCCAAGACCAAGATGAGGAAGCTTTCTTT